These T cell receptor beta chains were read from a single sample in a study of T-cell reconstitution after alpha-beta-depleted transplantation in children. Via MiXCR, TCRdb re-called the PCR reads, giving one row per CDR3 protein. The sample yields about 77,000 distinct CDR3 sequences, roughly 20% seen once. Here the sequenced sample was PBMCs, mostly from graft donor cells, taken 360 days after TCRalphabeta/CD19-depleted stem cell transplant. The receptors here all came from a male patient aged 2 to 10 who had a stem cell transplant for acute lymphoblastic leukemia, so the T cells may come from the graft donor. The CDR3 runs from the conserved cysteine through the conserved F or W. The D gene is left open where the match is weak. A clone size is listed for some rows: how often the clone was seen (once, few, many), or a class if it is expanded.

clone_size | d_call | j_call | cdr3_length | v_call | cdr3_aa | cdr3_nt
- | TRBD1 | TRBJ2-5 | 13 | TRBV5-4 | CASSPGQGMTQYF | TGTGCCAGCAGCCCTGGACAGGGAATGACCCAGTACTTC
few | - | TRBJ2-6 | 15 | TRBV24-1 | CATGGSRAGANVLTF | TGTGCCACCGGAGGATCCAGGGCTGGGGCCAACGTCCTGACTTTC
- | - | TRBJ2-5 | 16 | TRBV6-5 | CASSYWTVGGRGTQYF | TGTGCCAGCAGTTACTGGACTGTCGGCGGGCGGGGGACCCAGTACTTC
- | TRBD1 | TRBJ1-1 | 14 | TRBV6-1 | CASDWDRGGTEAFF | TGTGCCAGCGACTGGGACAGGGGAGGGACTGAAGCTTTCTTT
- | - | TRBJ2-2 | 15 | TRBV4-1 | CASSRAWGNTGELFF | TGCGCCAGCAGCCGAGCGTGGGGGAACACCGGGGAGCTGTTTTTT
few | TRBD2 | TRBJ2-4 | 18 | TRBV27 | CASSRGGVWGEAKNIQYF | TGTGCCAGCAGTCGGGGGGGTGTGTGGGGGGAGGCCAAAAACATTCAGTACTTC
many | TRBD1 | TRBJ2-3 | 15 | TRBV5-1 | CASSRQGAPTDTQYF | TGCGCCAGCAGCCGACAGGGGGCGCCGACAGATACGCAGTATTTT
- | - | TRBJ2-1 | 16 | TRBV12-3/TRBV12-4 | CASSLQGREAYNEQFF | TGTGCCAGCAGCCTCCAGGGTCGGGAAGCCTACAATGAGCAGTTCTTC
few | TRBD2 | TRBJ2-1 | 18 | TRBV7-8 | CASSLGLAGASSYNEQFF | TGTGCCAGCAGCTTAGGTCTAGCGGGCGCCAGCTCCTACAATGAGCAGTTCTTC
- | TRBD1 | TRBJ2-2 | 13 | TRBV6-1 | CASSGGSTGRLFF | TGTGCCAGCAGTGGGGGTTCGACAGGGCGACTGTTTTTT
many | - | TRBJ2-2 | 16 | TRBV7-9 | CASSRLGGTNTGELFF | TGTGCCAGCAGCCGGCTGGGCGGGACGAACACCGGGGAGCTGTTTTTT
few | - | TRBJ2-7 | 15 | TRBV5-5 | CASSLVGKASYEQYF | TGTGCCAGCAGCTTGGTGGGGAAAGCCTCCTACGAGCAGTACTTC
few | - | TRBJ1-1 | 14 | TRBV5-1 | CASSLVGADTEAFF | TGCGCCAGCAGCTTGGTGGGGGCCGACACTGAAGCTTTCTTT
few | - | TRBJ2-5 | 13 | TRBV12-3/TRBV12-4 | CASTEKGEETQYF | TGTGCCAGCACCGAGAAAGGGGAAGAGACCCAGTACTTC
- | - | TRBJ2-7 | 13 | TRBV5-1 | CASSLVGVYEQYF | TGCGCCAGCAGCTTGGTGGGCGTCTACGAGCAGTACTTC
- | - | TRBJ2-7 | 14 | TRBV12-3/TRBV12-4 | CASSSHRQGKEQYF | TGTGCCAGCAGTTCCCATCGTCAGGGGAAAGAGCAGTACTTC
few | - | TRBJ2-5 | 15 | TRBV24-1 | CATSDTRDVQETQYF | TGTGCCACCAGTGACACCCGGGACGTTCAAGAGACCCAGTACTTC
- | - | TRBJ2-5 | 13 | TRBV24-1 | CATEGQGGETQYF | TGTGCCACCGAAGGACAGGGAGGGGAGACCCAGTACTTC
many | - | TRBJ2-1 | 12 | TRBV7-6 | CASSSRGGKQFF | TGTGCCAGCAGTTCAAGGGGGGGAAAGCAGTTCTTC
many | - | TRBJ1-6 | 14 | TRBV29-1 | CSVWTGHLNSPLHF | TGCAGCGTATGGACGGGACATTTGAATTCACCCCTCCACTTT
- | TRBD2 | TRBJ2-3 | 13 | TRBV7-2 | CASSPLGAGGQYF | TGTGCCAGCAGCCCCTTGGGGGCGGGAGGGCAGTATTTT
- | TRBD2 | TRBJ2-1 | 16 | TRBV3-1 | CASSLLAGGPYNEQFF | TGTGCCAGCAGCCTGCTAGCGGGAGGGCCCTACAATGAGCAGTTCTTC